A single sample gave rise to the 12 T cell receptor beta chains below, sequenced in a study of T cell repertoires in ileal Crohn's disease (dated by TCRdb to about 2019). What the time point label conveys for this sample: neoterminal ileum biopsy at postoperative endoscopy, about 6 months after surgery. The library was obtained by the immunoSEQ multiplex PCR assay. The immuneACCESS repertoire file appears here via TCRdb, limited to in-frame rearrangements. These files lack a portion of the clones; in checked studies, under half of the deficit traces to unresolved V genes, and the cause of the others is not known. Across this sample there are some 10,000 clones, with 80% to 90% seen only once. The ten largest clones add up to about 15% of the sample. The material sequenced was ileal tissue. All receptors come from an adult with Crohn's disease.

This clone was seen only a few times. The chain is built from TRBV28 and TRBJ2-7; 9 bases match TRBD1. Germline assignment: CDR1 MDHEN and CDR2 SYDVKM. V shed 6 bases, J shed 4 bases, and the junction held 1 base outside the gene matches. The CDR3 spans 12 residues. The chain's CDR3 is CASRTGGYEQYF. CDR3 in DNA: TGTGCCAGCAGGACAGGGGGTTACGAGCAGTACTTC. Combining the CDR3 with reference TRBV28 and TRBJ2-7 gives the whole variable domain DVKVTQSSRYLVKRTGEKVFLECVQDMDHENMFWYRQDPGLGLRLIYFSYDVKMKEKGDIPEGYSVSREKKERFSLILESASTNQTSMYLCASRTGGYEQYFGPGTRLTVT.

The chain uses TRBV5-4 and TRBJ2-5; 9 nucleotides line up with TRBD1. The CDR3 runs to 14 residues. Trimming cost V 4 bases and J 4 bases; bases outside gene matches: 5. Germline-derived CDR1 and CDR2 are SGHNT and YYREEE (reference sequence). The CDR3 nucleotides read TGTGCCAGCAGCGTAACAGGGGGCTTAGAGACCCAGTACTTC. Translating it yields CASSVTGGLETQYF.

V gene TRBV6-4 combines with J gene TRBJ1-2; TRBD1 matches 10 bases. The CDR3 consists of 15 residues. V lost 8 bases, J lost 5 bases, and 11 bases stayed unmatched. Germline V gene sequence: CDR1 MRHNA, CDR2 SNTAGT. The CDR3 bases are TGTGCCAGCCATGGTGGGACAGGGGATAGGTATGGCTACACCTTC. It codes for CASHGGTGDRYGYTF.

The V gene is TRBV18, the J gene TRBJ2-1, with TRBD2 matching over 9 bases. This CDR3 region has 13 residues. Germline values: CDR1 KGHSH, CDR2 LQKENI. The J segment lost 9 bases and the V segment lost 3 bases, leaving 3 bases of the junction unmatched. CDR3: CASSPSGSSEQFF. In DNA, the CDR3 is TGTGCCAGCTCACCTAGCGGGAGCAGTGAGCAGTTCTTC.

This sequence joins TRBV7-2 and TRBJ2-5; maybe TRBD2 (6 bases). The CDR3 covers 14 residues. Germline V gene lookup returns CDR1 SGHTA and CDR2 FQGNSA. V lost 2 bases and J 1 base, leaving 8 bases between the germline ends. The CDR3 DNA reads as TGTGCCAGCAGCTTATGGGACTCCCAAGAGACCCAGTACTTC. Protein product: CASSLWDSQETQYF.

The chain couples TRBV4-1 to TRBJ1-1; D is uncertain. The germline V gene has CDR1 MGHRA and CDR2 YSYEKL. Trimming took 3 bases from V and 3 from J, leaving 11 bases between them. This CDR3 is built from 14 residues. CDR3 DNA sequence: TGCGCCAGCAGCCAGGAGGCGGGCGACACTGAAGCTTTCTTT. Encoded protein: CASSQEAGDTEAFF.

The rearrangement uses TRBV5-1 and TRBJ1-1; a possible D gene is TRBD1 (6 bases). This CDR3 is 15 amino acids long. The V end lost 3 bases, the J end lost 4 bases, and 16 bases lay between the germline ends. Germline CDR1 is SGHRS and CDR2 is YFSETQ. CDR3 bases: TGCGCCAGCAGCTGGGGGCAGGCGGGCGGCACTGAAGCTTTCTTT. Translation gives CASSWGQAGGTEAFF.

The chain combines TRBV5-1 with TRBJ2-1; 7 positions agree with TRBD2. Trimming at V came to 6 bases and at J to 2 bases, leaving 11 bases not matched to a gene. CDR1 is SGHRS, CDR2 YFSETQ, per germline. The CDR3 totals 16 residues. CDR3 DNA sequence: TGCGCCAGCACACCTACCCTAGCGGCTACCTACAATGAGCAGTTCTTC. Protein: CASTPTLAATYNEQFF.

This clone was found a few times. This rearrangement joins TRBV28 to TRBJ2-5, with a possible D match to TRBD1 (6 bases). The germline V and J ends were trimmed by 7 bases and 4 bases, with 16 bases remaining between them. Germline loops: CDR1 MDHEN, CDR2 SYDVKM. The CDR3 spans 14 residues. CDR3 nucleotides: TGTGCCAGCACAGAAGCAGGGGCCGCAGAGACCCAGTACTTC. It specifies CASTEAGAAETQYF.

This clone was picked up one time. V gene TRBV2 combines with J gene TRBJ2-7; 8 positions agree with TRBD2. The CDR3 consists of 15 residues. Germline V gene sequence: CDR1 SNHLY, CDR2 FYNNEI. Unmatched junction bases numbered 14, after V lost 6 bases and J lost 7 bases. The CDR3 spells CASRPGLGAQGEQYF. The DNA for the CDR3 is TGTGCCAGCAGACCGGGACTAGGGGCCCAAGGGGAGCAGTACTTC.

The V call is TRBV6-5, the J call TRBJ2-7; TRBD2 is a possible D gene (6 bases). The V end was cut by 6 bases, the J end by 4 bases, with 19 bases between. This CDR3 contains 15 residues. Per the germline V gene, CDR1 is MNHEY and CDR2 is SVGAGI. The CDR3 sequence is CASRTVAGSQYEQYF. Written as DNA, the CDR3 is TGTGCCAGCAGGACTGTGGCCGGGAGTCAGTACGAGCAGTACTTC.

In its sample, this clone was seen a few times. The chain joins TRBV5-1 to TRBJ2-3; TRBD2 agrees at 10 bases. Germline V lookup: CDR1 SGHRS, CDR2 YFSETQ. The CDR3 runs to 15 residues. The J segment lost 1 base and the V segment lost 6 bases, leaving 5 bases of the junction unmatched. The CDR3 bases are TGCGCCAGCACCACTAGCGGGGCCCGCACAGATACGCAGTATTTT. Translated, it gives CASTTSGARTDTQYF.